The clone carrying this TCR beta chain was seen many times. The CDR3 spans 15 residues. V dropped 3 bases and J dropped 4; count of bases not matched to a gene: 5. These data belong to a study of patients with pleural tuberculosis. From the reads, TCRdb called clonotypes with MiXCR, one entry per CDR3 protein. Among around 49,000 distinct CDR3 sequences, about 7.9% were seen once, and the ten largest hold around 15%. The sequence came from a human donor with pleural tuberculosis. The rearrangement uses TRBV12-3 or TRBV12-4 and TRBJ1-2; 10 bases agree with TRBD1. The CDR3 protein is CASSFDRGRLYGYTF. The CDR3 DNA reads TGTGCCAGCAGTTTTGACAGGGGGCGTCTCTATGGCTACACCTTC.